This T cell receptor (beta chain) was captured by sequencing in a study of shared clonotypes between healthy human individuals. Profiling relied on immunoSEQ multiplex PCR, and the TCRdb table lists in-frame clones only, not all of them. Of some 1 million clones listed, around 76% were seen once; the top ten hold less than 1.5%. Concerning this clone itself: Its antigen is as yet unknown.

This CDR3 comprises 15 residues. Germline CDR1 MNHEY, CDR2 SVGAGI. With 6 bases removed from V and 5 bases from J, the gap between germline ends came to 17 bases. Findings and limits, study-wide: Around 5% was the fraction of naive CD4 clonotypes found shared across a handful of donors. Researchers sampled only blood; tissue repertoires likely differ. As a rule, naive subsets had a larger estimated richness than memory subsets.

The chain joins TRBV6-5 to TRBJ1-5; no reliable D call. The sample taken for sequencing was memory CD4+ T cells sorted from blood. As to subset: CD45RA-negative fraction. The TCR comes from a man between 18 and 29 years old in good health. CDR3 sequence (DNA): TGTGCCAGCAGCCTCTCCCTTGACCGAGATCAGCCCCAGCATTTT. Its translation: CASSLSLDRDQPQHF.